This TCR beta chain was observed in a study of CD8+CD57+ T cells in acquired aplastic anemia. Turning to the study itself: Average DNA yield from sorted CD4+ and CD8+ cells was around 3.2 ug.

Findings and limits, study-wide: With respect to CD8+ Simpson's diversity, patients and controls did not differ significantly. Some 30 shared CD8+ CDR3s appeared highly expressed within patients' immunodominant clones.

The CDR3 consists of 16 residues. Germline V gives CDR1 KGHDR, CDR2 SFDVKD. The V end lost 3 bases, the J end lost 1 base, and 11 bases lay between the germline ends. Profiling of TCR beta VDJ combinations and CDR3 sequences used genomic DNA as template. TCRdb fed the reads into MiXCR, producing one record per CDR3 protein. The table records roughly 150,000 distinct CDR3 sequences, 35% to 55% of them present only once. In this sample, this clonotype turned up once. Its antigen remains unidentified. The sequencing sample was made of sorted CD4+, CD8+, or CD8+CD57+ T cells (not recorded which) from PBMCs. The receptor's source is a human donor in good health. V is TRBV24-1 and J is TRBJ2-2; tentatively, D is TRBD2 (6 bases). CDR3 DNA sequence: TGTGCCACCAGTGATCCCCAAGCGGGGAACACCGGGGAGCTGTTTTTT. Amino acids: CATSDPQAGNTGELFF.